The source of this T cell receptor beta chain is a study of T cell responses to AZD1222 COVID-19 vaccine. V lost 7 bases to trimming and J lost 3 bases; unmatched junction nucleotides: 3. The V gene's germline CDR1 is MNHEY and CDR2 SMNVEV (reference sequence). CDR3 length: 12 amino acids. Some clones are missing from TCRdb's copy, which holds only in-frame ones; the method was immunoSEQ multiplex PCR. The sample contains about 220,000 clones, about 92% of which appear only once. The input for sequencing was peripheral blood, taken on day 0 of MenACWY control vaccination. This chain connects TRBV27 to TRBJ2-7; 7 nucleotides agree with TRBD2. The sequence came from an adult in good health. The CDR3 DNA sequence: TGTGCCAGCATGGGGGGGTTCTACGAGCAGTACTTC. Translated: CASMGGFYEQYF.